This record concerns one TCR beta chain sequence. Sequencing used immunoSEQ multiplex PCR; TCRdb keeps in-frame clones, though not all of them. This table has 130,000 or so clones, approximately 83% appearing once. This sample is drawn from a study of blood T cell repertoires in COVID-19. At the level of the study: Spain, Italy and the United States supplied samples that represented acute and convalescent COVID-19.

V lost 1 base and J lost 6; bases outside the gene matches: 3. Germline V gene data show CDR1 as LGHDT and CDR2 as YNNKEL (reference sequence). This CDR3 is 14 amino acids long. The source material was peripheral blood. This chain joins TRBV3-1 (or the pseudogene TRBV3-2) and TRBJ2-7, with 10 bases identical to TRBD1. The receptor's source is a woman aged 50 to 65 who had recovered from COVID-19. The CDR3 DNA reads as TGTGCCAGCAGCCAAGCGACAGGGGGCTCCGAGCAGTACTTC. This gives the protein CASSQATGGSEQYF.